This TCR beta chain stems from a study of T cells in Graves' hyperthyroidism and ophthalmopathy. Amplified TCR beta CDR3 regions came from RNA transcripts. Researchers ran a first-round RT-PCR on the TCR CDR3 using the HTBI primer set. TCRdb analysed the multiplex PCR reads with MiXCR anew, one entry per CDR3 protein. This repertoire shows under 400,000 distinct CDR3 sequences, roughly 25% found once; its top ten account for 73%. In this sample, this clonotype turned up many times. Germline lookup yields CDR1 SQVTM and CDR2 ANQGSEA. The CDR3 is 15 amino acids. V shed 3 bases and J 4 bases; nucleotides not matched to a gene: 8.

The V and J genes are TRBV29-1 and TRBJ2-5, with 10 bases lining up with TRBD1. This clonotype was obtained from a man in his fifties or sixties with Graves' hyperthyroidism. The sequenced sample consisted of blood. The CDR3, as DNA: TGCAGCGTTGAGCCGGACAGGGGGAGAGCAGAGACCCAGTACTTC. Its translation: CSVEPDRGRAETQYF.